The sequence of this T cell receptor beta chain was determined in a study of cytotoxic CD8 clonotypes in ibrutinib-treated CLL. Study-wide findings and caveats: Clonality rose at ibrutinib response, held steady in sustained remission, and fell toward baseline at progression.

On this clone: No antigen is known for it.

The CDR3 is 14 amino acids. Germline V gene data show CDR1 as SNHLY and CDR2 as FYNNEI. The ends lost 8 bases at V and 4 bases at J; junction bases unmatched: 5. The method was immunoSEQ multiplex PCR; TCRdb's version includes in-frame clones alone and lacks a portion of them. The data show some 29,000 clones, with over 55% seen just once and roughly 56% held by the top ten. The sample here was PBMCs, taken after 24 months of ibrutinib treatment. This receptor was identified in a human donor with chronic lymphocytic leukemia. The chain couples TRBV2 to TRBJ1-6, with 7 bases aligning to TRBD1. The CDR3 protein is CASGGQIYNSPLHF. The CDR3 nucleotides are TGTGCCAGCGGGGGACAGATTTATAATTCACCCCTCCACTTT.